A single T cell receptor (beta chain) is shown here with its context. This record comes from a study of blood T cell repertoires in COVID-19. Study summary: T cells, B-cell-depleted T cells, or PBMCs provided the cDNA or gDNA that served as material.

Per the authors' pipeline: Amplified reference gene primers provided the basis for estimating nucleated cell counts. The protocol was immunoSEQ multiplex PCR, while the TCRdb copy is restricted to in-frame clones and leaves out a portion. The D gene and trimming were derived from the DNA, and the V and J assignments and clone size from that table. The top ten clones hold 2.3% of a sample with around 130,000 clones, about 86% of them seen once. Participants, about 18 to 90 years old, spanned under 25 US areas. Assignments of participants to cohorts depended upon their own reported clinical history. The length of the CDR3 is 16 residues. V lost 6 bases, J lost 0 bases, and 15 bases lay in between. Germline loops: CDR1 MNHEY, CDR2 SMNVEV (reference sequence).

The sequence derives from a woman in her fifties or sixties who had recovered from COVID-19. Specimen: PBMCs or T cells enriched from blood (not recorded which). This chain links TRBV27 with TRBJ1-5; tentative D call: TRBD1 (5 bases). This chain's CDR3 is CASRGGAGASNQPQHF. Written as DNA, the CDR3 is TGTGCCAGCAGGGGAGGGGCGGGTGCTAGCAATCAGCCCCAGCATTTT.